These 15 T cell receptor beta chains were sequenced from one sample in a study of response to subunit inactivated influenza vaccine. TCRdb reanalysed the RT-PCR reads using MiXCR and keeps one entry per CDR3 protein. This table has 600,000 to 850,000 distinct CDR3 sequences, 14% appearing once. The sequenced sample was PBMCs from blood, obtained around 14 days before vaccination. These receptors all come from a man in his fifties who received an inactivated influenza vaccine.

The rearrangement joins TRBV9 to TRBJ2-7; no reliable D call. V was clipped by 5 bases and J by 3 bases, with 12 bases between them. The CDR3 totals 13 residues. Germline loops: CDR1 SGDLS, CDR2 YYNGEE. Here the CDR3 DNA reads TGTGCCAGCAGTCGGACGGTGAACTACGAGCAGTACTTC. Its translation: CASSRTVNYEQYF. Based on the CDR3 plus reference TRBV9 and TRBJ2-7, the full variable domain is DSGVTQTPKHLITATGQRVTLRCSPRSGDLSVYWYQQSLDQGLQFLIQYYNGEERAKGNILERFSAQQFPDLHSELNLSSLELGDSALYFCASSRTVNYEQYFGPGTRLTVT.

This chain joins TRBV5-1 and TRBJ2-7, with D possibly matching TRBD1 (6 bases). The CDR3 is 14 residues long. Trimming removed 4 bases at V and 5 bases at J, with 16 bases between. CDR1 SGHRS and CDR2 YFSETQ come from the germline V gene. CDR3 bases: TGCGCCAGCAGCCCGGGTTTGGGGGCCAACGAGCAGTACTTC. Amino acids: CASSPGLGANEQYF.

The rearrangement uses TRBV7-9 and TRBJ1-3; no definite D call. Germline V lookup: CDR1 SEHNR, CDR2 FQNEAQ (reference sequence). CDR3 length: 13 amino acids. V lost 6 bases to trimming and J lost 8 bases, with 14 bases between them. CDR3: CASSLGLRDTIYF. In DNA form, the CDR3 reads TGTGCCAGCAGTCTCGGGCTGAGGGACACCATATATTTT.

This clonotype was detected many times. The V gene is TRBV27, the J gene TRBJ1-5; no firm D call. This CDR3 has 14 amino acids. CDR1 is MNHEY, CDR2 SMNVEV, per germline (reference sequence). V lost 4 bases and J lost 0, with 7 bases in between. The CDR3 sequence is CASSSTVSNQPQHF. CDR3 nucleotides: TGTGCCAGCAGTTCGACGGTTAGCAATCAGCCCCAGCATTTT.

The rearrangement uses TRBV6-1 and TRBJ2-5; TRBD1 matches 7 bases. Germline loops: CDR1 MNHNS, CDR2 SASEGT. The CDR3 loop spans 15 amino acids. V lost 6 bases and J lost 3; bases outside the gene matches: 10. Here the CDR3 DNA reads TGTGCCAGCAGCAGACCGGGCAGGGGGAAAGAGACCCAGTACTTC. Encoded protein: CASSRPGRGKETQYF.

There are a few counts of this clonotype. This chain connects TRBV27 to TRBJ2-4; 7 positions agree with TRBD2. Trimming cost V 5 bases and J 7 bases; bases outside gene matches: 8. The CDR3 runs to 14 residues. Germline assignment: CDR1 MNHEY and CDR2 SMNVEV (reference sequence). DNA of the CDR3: TGTGCCAGCAGTCTAAGAGGGCGGGGGAACATTCAGTACTTC. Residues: CASSLRGRGNIQYF.

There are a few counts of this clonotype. The CDR3 reads CASSVSPVSDTQYF. CDR3 DNA: TGTGCCAGCAGCGTTTCCCCAGTCTCGGATACGCAGTATTTT. The rearrangement uses TRBV9 and TRBJ2-3, with D hard to call. Germline CDR1 is SGDLS and CDR2 is YYNGEE. The ends were cut back, 2 bases at V and 6 bases at J, with 13 bases in the middle. This CDR3 contains 14 residues.

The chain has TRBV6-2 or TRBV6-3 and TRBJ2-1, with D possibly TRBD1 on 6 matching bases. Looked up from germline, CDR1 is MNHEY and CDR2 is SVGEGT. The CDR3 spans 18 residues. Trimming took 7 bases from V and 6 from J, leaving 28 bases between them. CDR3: CASKGGIWTFGRGNEQFF. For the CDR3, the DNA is TGTGCCAGCAAAGGGGGTATTTGGACCTTCGGCAGGGGCAATGAGCAGTTCTTC.

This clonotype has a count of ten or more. CDR3 in amino acids: CASSLGTGQRAFF. The CDR3 DNA is TGTGCCAGCAGTTTAGGGACAGGCCAGAGAGCTTTCTTT. The chain combines TRBV12-3 or TRBV12-4 with TRBJ1-1; 7 nucleotides line up with TRBD1. V shed 1 base, J shed 10 bases, and the junction held 6 bases outside the gene matches. This CDR3 is built from 13 residues.

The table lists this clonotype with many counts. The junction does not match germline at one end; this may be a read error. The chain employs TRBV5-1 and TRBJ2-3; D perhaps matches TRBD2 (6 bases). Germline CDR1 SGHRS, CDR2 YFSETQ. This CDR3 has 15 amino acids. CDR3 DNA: TGTGCCAGCAGTTTGGGGGGAACTAGCACAGATACGCAGTATTTT. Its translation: CASSLGGTSTDTQYF.

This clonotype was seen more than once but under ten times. The CDR3 is CASREEVGSTDTQYF. DNA for the CDR3: TGTGCCAGCAGGGAAGAGGTCGGGAGCACAGATACGCAGTATTTT. The rearrangement uses TRBV7-9 and TRBJ2-3; the D is unclear. Trimming removed 6 bases from V and 0 bases from J, with 13 bases in between. CDR1 and CDR2 from the germline V gene are SEHNR and FQNEAQ (reference sequence). This CDR3 is 15 amino acids long.

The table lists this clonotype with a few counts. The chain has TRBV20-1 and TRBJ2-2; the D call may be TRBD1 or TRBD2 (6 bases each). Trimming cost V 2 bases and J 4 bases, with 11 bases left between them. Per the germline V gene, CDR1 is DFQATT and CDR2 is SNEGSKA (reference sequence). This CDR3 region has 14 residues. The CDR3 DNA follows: TGCAGTGCTAGATTGGGGGGCAGCACCGGGGAGCTGTTTTTT. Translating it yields CSARLGGSTGELFF.

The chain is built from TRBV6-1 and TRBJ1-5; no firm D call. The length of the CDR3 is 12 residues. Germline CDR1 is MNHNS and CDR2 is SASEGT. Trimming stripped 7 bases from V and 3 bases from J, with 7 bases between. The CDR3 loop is CASNPFNQPQHF. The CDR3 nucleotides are TGTGCCAGCAATCCGTTCAATCAGCCCCAGCATTTT.

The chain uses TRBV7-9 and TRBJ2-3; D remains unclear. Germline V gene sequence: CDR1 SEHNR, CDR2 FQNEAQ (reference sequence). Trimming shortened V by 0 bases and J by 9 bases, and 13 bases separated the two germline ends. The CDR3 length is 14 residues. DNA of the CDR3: TGTGCCAGCAGCTTAGCGGATGCCCGAGGCACGCAGTATTTT. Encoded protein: CASSLADARGTQYF.

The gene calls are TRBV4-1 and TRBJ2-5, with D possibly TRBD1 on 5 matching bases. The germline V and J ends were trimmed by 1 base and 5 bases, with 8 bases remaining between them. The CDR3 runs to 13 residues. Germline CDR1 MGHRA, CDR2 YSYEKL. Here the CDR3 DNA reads TGCGCCAGCAGCCAAGCAGGGTCGGAGACCCAGTACTTC. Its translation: CASSQAGSETQYF.